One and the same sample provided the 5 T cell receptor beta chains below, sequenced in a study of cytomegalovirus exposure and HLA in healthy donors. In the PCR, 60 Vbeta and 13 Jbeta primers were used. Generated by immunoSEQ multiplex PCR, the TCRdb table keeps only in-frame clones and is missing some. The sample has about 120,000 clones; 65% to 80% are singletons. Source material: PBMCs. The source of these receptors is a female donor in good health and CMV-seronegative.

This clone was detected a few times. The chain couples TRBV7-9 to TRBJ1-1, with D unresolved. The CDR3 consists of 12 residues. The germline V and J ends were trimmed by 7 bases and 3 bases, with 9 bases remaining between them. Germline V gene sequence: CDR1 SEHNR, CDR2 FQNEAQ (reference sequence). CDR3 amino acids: CASTPGDTEAFF. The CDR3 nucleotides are TGTGCCAGCACCCCCGGGGACACTGAAGCTTTCTTT. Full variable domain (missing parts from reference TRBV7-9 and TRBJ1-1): DTGVSQNPRHKITKRGQNVTFRCDPISEHNRLYWYRQTLGQGPEFLTYFQNEAQLEKSRLLSDRFSAERPKGSFSTLEIQRTEQGDSAMYLCASTPGDTEAFFGQGTRLTVV.

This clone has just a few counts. DNA of the CDR3: TGTGCCAGCAGCCCCCGCGGGATAGGGAATGAAAAACTGTTTTTT. Protein sequence: CASSPRGIGNEKLFF. The chain is built from TRBV27 and TRBJ1-4; D uncertain. Germline loops: CDR1 MNHEY, CDR2 SMNVEV (reference sequence). CDR3 length equals 15 residues. V lost 6 bases and J lost 5, with 16 bases in between.

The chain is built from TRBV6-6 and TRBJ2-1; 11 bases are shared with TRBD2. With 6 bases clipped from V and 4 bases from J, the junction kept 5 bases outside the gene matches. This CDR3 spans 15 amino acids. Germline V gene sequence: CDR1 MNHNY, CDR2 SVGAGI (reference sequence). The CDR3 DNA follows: TGTGCCAGCAGCCCGCTAGCGGGGGGTTACAATGAGCAGTTCTTC. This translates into CASSPLAGGYNEQFF.

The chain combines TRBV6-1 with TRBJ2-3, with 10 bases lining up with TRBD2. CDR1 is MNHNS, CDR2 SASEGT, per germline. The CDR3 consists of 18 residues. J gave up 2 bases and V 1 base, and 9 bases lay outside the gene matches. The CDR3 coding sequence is TGTGCCAGCAGTGAAGTGATGGCTAGCGGGGGCCTCACAGATACGCAGTATTTT. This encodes CASSEVMASGGLTDTQYF.

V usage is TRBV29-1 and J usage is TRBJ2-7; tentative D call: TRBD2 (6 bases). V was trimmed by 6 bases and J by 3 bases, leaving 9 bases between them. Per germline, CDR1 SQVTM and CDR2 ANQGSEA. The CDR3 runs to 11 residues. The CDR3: CSVAGSYEQYF. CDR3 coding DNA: TGCAGCGTCGCCGGGAGCTACGAGCAGTACTTC.